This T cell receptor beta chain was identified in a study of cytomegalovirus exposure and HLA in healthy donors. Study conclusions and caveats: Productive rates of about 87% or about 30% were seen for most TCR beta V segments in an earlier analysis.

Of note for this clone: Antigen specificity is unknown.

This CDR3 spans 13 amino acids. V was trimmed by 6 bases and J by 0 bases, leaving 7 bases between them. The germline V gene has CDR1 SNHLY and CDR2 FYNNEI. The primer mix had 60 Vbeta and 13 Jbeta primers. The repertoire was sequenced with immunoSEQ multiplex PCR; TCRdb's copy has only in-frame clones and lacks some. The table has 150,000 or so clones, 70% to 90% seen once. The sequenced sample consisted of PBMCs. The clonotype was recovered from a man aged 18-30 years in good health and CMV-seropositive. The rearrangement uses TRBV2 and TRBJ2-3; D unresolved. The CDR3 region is CASRLGSTDTQYF. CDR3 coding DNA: TGTGCCAGCAGGCTCGGTAGCACAGATACGCAGTATTTT.